This T cell receptor beta chain was sequenced for a study of blood T cell repertoires in COVID-19. Study as a whole: In each case, the material was cDNA or gDNA derived from T cells, B-cell-depleted T cells, or PBMCs.

The table came from immunoSEQ multiplex PCR; TCRdb's copy has only in-frame clones and leaves some out. The profile covers roughly 250,000 clones, with more than 75% appearing a single time and 9.5% to 15% taken by the ten largest. In germline, CDR1 is SEHNR, CDR2 FQNEAQ (reference sequence). V dropped 5 bases and J dropped 0 bases, with 5 bases sitting between them. There are 13 residues in the CDR3. Specimen: peripheral blood. This chain uses TRBV7-9 with TRBJ1-3; D remains unclear. The sequence came from a woman in her sixties with active or convalescent COVID-19. The CDR3 loop reads CASSRGSGNTIYF. The CDR3 DNA sequence: TGTGCCAGCAGCCGGGGCTCTGGAAACACCATATATTTT.